This T cell receptor (beta chain) is from a study of blood T cell repertoires in COVID-19. Study context: Specimens from acute and convalescent COVID-19 originated in the United States, Italy and Spain. From T cells, B-cell-depleted T cells, or PBMCs came the material, which was cDNA or gDNA.

Produced via immunoSEQ multiplex PCR; TCRdb's table is partial and in-frame only. The table records under 200,000 clones, 83% of them present only once. This CDR3 is built from 14 residues. Trimming took 6 bases from V and 7 from J, leaving 15 bases between them. Germline loops: CDR1 ENHRY, CDR2 SYGVKD. The sample taken for sequencing was peripheral blood. The gene calls are TRBV10-3 and TRBJ2-2; unclear D gene. The receptor's source is a human donor in a cohort sampled during active COVID-19. The CDR3 DNA reads TGTGCCATCAGCGCTTCCTCCTTGCGCGGGGAGCTGTTTTTT. It yields the protein CAISASSLRGELFF.